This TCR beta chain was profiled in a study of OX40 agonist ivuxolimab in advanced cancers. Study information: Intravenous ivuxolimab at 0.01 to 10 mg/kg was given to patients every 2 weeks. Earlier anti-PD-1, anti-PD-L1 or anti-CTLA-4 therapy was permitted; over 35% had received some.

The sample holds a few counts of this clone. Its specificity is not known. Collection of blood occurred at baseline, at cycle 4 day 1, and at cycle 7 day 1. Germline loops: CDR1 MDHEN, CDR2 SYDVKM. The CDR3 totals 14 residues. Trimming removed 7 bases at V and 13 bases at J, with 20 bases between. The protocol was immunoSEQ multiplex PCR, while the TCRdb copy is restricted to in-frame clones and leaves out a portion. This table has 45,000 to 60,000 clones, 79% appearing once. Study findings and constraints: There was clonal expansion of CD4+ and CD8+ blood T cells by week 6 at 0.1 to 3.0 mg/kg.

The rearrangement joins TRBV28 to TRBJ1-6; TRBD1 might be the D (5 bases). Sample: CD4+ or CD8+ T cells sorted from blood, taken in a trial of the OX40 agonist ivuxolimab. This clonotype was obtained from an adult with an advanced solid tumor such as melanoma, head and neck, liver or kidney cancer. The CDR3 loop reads CASTSGAIGLPLHF. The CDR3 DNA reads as TGTGCCAGCACTTCCGGGGCCATCGGGTTGCCCCTCCACTTT. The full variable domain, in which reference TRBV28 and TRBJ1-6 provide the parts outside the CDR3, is DVKVTQSSRYLVKRTGEKVFLECVQDMDHENMFWYRQDPGLGLRLIYFSYDVKMKEKGDIPEGYSVSREKKERFSLILESASTNQTSMYLCASTSGAIGLPLHFGNGTRLTVT.